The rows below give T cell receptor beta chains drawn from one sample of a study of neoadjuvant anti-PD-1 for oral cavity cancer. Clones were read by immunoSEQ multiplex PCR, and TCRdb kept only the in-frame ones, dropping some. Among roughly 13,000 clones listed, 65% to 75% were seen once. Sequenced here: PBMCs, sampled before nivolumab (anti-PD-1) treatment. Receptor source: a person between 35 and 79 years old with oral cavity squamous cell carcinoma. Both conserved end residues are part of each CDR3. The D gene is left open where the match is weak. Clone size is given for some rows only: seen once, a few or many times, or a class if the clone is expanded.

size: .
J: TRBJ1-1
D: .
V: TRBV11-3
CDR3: CASSLEENTEAFF
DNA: TGTGCCAGCAGCTTAGAGGAGAACACTGAAGCTTTCTTT

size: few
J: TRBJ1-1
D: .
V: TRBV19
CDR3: CAVSGLLNTEAFF
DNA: TGTGCCGTAAGCGGGTTACTGAACACTGAAGCTTTCTTT

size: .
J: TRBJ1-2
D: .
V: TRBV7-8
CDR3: CASSLEGGMGYGYTF
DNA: TGTGCCAGCAGCTTAGAGGGGGGTATGGGCTATGGCTACACCTTC

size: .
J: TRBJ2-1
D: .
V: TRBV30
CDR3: CAWSVLDEQFF
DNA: TGTGCCTGGAGTGTACTGGATGAGCAGTTCTTC

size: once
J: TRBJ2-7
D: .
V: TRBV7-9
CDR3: CASSLPIKPLEQYF
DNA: TGTGCCAGCAGCTTACCCATAAAGCCGCTCGAGCAGTACTTC

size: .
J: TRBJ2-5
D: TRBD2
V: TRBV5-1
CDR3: CANRDYSLSGETQYF
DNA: TGCGCCAACCGGGACTACTCCCTCAGTGGGGAGACCCAGTACTTC

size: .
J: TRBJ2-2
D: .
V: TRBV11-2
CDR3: CASSSPRRPGELFF
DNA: TGTGCCAGCAGCTCGCCTAGGAGACCCGGGGAGCTGTTTTTT

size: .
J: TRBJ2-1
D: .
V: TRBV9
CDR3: CASSVGGSFSYNEQFF
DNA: TGTGCCAGCAGCGTAGGAGGGAGTTTCTCCTACAATGAGCAGTTCTTC

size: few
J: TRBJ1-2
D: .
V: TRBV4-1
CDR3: CASSPQNGDGYGYTF
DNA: TGCGCCAGCAGCCCGCAAAACGGGGATGGCTATGGCTACACCTTC

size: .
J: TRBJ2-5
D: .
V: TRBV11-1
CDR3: CASSFWMGGAIRETQYF
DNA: TGTGCCAGCAGCTTTTGGATGGGGGGGGCCATCCGGGAGACCCAGTACTTC

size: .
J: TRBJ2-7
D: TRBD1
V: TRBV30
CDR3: CAWRWTGGYEQYF
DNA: TGTGCCTGGCGATGGACAGGGGGCTACGAGCAGTACTTC

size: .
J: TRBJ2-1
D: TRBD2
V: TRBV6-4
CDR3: CASSALAGGGPNEQFF
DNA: TGTGCCAGCAGTGCACTTGCGGGAGGAGGTCCCAATGAGCAGTTCTTC

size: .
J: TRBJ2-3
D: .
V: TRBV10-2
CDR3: CASSEDYPTDTQYF
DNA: TGCGCCAGCAGTGAAGACTACCCCACAGATACGCAGTATTTT

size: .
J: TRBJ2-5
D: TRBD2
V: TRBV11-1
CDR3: CASSYYSGGYQETQYF
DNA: TGTGCCAGCAGCTATTATAGCGGGGGCTACCAAGAGACCCAGTACTTC

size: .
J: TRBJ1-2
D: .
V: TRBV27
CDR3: CASSLHHRDYGYTF
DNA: TGTGCCAGCAGTTTACACCACAGGGACTATGGCTACACCTTC

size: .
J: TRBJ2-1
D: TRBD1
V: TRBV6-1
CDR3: CASSGGQGNAYNEQFF
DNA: TGTGCCAGCAGTGGTGGACAGGGGAACGCCTACAATGAGCAGTTCTTC

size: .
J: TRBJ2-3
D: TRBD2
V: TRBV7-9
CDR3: CASSLLAGGPTDTQYF
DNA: TGTGCCAGCAGCCTACTCGCGGGGGGGCCCACAGATACGCAGTATTTT

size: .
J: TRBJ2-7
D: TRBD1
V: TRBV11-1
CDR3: CASSLRGQHYEQYF
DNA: TGTGCCAGCAGCTTAAGGGGACAGCACTACGAGCAGTACTTC

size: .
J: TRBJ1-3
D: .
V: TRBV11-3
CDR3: CASTLSRIHIGNTIYF
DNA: TGTGCCAGCACCCTCTCCCGCATTCATATAGGAAACACCATATATTTT

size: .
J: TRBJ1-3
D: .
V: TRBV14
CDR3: CASNQVGVNTIYF
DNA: TGTGCCAGCAACCAAGTTGGGGTAAACACCATATATTTT

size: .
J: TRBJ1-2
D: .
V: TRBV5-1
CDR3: CASRSGSENYGYTF
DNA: TGCGCCAGCAGGTCGGGGAGCGAGAACTATGGCTACACCTTC

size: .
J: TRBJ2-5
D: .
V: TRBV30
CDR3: CAWSVRGRETQYF
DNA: TGTGCCTGGAGTGTACGGGGGCGCGAGACCCAGTACTTC

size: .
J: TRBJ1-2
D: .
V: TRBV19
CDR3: CASAGNFYGYTF
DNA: TGTGCCAGTGCTGGGAATTTCTATGGCTACACCTTC

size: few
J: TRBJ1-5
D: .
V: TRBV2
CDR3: CASQPAERQPQHF
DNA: TGTGCCAGCCAACCGGCTGAACGTCAGCCCCAGCATTTT

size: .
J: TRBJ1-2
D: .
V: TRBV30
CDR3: CAWRAGGRLHGYTF
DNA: TGTGCCTGGAGAGCAGGCGGGCGGCTACACGGCTACACCTTC

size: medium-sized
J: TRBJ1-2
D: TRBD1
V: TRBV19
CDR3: CASNRGSGYTF
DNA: TGTGCCAGTAACAGGGGTTCCGGCTACACCTTC

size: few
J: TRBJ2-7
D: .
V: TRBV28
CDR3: CASRAGQGYSYEQYF
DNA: TGTGCCAGTAGGGCGGGGCAAGGTTACTCCTACGAGCAGTACTTC

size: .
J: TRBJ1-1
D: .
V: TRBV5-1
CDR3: CASSLALNTEAFF
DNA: TGCGCCAGCAGCTTGGCCCTGAACACTGAAGCTTTCTTT

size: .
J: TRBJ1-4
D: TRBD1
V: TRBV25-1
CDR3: CASSDLGTGGEKLFF
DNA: TGTGCCAGCAGTGATTTAGGGACAGGGGGGGAAAAACTGTTTTTT

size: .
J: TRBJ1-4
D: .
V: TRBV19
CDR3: CASSIAGAANEKLFF
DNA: TGTGCCAGTAGTATAGCGGGGGCGGCTAATGAAAAACTGTTTTTT

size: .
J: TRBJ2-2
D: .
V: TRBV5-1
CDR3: CASSFLRGSNTGELFF
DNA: TGCGCCAGCAGCTTCCTTAGGGGGTCTAACACCGGGGAGCTGTTTTTT

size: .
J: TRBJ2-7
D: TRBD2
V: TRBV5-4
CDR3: CASSSRLAGVGEQYF
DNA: TGTGCCAGCAGCTCTAGACTAGCGGGGGTCGGAGAGCAGTACTTC

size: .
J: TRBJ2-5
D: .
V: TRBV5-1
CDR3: CASSLVETQYF
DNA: TGCGCCAGCAGCTTGGTAGAGACCCAGTACTTC

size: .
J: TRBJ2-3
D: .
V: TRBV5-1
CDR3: CASSLGVRVTDTQYF
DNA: TGCGCCAGCAGCTTGGGGGTCAGGGTCACAGATACGCAGTATTTT

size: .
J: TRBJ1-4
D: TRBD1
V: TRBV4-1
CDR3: CASSRTPGQGRNEKLFF
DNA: TGCGCCAGCAGCCGCACACCAGGACAGGGCCGTAATGAAAAACTGTTTTTT

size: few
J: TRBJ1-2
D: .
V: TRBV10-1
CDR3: CASSELLLRNGYTF
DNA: TGCGCCAGCAGTGAGTTGCTTTTAAGGAACGGCTACACCTTC

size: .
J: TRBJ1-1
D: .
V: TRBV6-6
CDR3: CASRAGAGMNTEAFF
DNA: TGTGCCAGCAGGGCAGGGGCGGGGATGAACACTGAAGCTTTCTTT

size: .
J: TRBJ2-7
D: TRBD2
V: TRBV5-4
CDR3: CASRPTSGSLSYEQYF
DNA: TGTGCCAGCAGACCAACTAGCGGGAGTCTCTCCTACGAGCAGTACTTC

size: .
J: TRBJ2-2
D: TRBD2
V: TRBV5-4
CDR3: CASSKTSGRWGELFF
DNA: TGTGCCAGCAGCAAGACTAGCGGGAGGTGGGGGGAGCTGTTTTTT

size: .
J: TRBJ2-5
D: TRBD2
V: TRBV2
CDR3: CASSETSGRETQYF
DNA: TGTGCCAGCAGTGAGACTAGCGGGAGAGAGACCCAGTACTTC

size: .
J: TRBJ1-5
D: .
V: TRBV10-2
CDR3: CASSEYGGYGNQPQHF
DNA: TGCGCCAGCAGTGAGTATGGAGGCTACGGCAATCAGCCCCAGCATTTT